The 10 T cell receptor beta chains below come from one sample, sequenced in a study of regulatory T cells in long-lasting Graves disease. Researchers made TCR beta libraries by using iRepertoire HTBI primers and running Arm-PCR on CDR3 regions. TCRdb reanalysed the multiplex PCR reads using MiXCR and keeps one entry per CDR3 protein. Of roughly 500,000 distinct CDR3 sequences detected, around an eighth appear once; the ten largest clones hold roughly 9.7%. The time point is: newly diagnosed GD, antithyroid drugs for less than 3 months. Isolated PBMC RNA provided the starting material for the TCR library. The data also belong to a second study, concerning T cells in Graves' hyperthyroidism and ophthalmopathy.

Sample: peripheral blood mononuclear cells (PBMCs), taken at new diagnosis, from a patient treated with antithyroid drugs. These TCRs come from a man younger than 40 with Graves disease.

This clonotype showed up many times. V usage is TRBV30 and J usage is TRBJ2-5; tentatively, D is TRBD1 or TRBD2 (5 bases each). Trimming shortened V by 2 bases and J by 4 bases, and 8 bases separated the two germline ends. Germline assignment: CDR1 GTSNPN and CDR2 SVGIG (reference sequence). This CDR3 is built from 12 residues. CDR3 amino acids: CAWSTGRETQYF. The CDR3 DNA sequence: TGTGCCTGGAGTACGGGGCGAGAGACCCAGTACTTC.

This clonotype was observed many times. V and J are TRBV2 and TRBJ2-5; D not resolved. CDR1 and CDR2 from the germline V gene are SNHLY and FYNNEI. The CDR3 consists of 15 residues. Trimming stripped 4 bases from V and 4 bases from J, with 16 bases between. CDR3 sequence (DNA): TGTGCCAGCAGTGGCGGAGCTGCTCCACGAGAGACCCAGTACTTC. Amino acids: CASSGGAAPRETQYF.

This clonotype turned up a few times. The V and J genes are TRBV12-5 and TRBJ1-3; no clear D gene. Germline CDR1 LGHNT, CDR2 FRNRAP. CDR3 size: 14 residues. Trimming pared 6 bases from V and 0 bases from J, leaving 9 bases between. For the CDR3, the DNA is TGTGCTAGTGGGGCCGAAGTCTCTGGAAACACCATATATTTT. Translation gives CASGAEVSGNTIYF.

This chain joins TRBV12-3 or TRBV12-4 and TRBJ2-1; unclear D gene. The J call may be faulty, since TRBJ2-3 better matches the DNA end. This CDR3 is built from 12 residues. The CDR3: CASSYMRDTQYF. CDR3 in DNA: TGTGCCAGCAGTTATATGCGGGATACGCAGTATTTT.

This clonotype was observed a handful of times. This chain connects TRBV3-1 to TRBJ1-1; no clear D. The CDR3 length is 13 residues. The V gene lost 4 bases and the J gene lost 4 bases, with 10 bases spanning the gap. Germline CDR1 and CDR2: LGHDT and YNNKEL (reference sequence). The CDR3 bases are TGTGCCAGCAGCCGACCGGGGTCCACTGAAGCTTTCTTT. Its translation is CASSRPGSTEAFF.

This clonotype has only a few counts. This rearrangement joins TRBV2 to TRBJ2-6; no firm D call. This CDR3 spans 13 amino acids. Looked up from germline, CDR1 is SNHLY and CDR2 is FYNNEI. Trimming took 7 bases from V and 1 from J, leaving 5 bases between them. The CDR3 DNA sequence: TGTGCCAGCATGTTGTCTGGGGCCAACGTCCTGACTTTC. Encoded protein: CASMLSGANVLTF.

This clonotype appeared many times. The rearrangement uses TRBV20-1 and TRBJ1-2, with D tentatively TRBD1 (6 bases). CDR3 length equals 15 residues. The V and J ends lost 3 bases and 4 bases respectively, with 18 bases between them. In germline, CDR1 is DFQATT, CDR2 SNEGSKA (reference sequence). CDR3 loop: CSASRDRNALYGYTF. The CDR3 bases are TGCAGTGCTAGTAGAGACAGGAATGCCCTCTATGGCTACACCTTC.

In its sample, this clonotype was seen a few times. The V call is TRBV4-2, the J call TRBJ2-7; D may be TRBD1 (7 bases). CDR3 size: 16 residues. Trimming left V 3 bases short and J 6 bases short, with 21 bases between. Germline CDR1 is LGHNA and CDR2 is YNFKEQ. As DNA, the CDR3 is TGTGCCAGCAGCCATATAAATCCCGGTCAGGGGGGCGAGCAGTACTTC. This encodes CASSHINPGQGGEQYF.

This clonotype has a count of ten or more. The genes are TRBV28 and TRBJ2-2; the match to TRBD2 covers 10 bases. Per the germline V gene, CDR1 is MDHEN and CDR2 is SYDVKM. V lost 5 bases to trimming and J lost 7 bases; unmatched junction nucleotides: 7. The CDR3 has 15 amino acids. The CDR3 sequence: CASSPSGSLNGELFF. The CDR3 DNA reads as TGTGCCAGCAGTCCTAGCGGGAGTCTTAACGGGGAGCTGTTTTTT.

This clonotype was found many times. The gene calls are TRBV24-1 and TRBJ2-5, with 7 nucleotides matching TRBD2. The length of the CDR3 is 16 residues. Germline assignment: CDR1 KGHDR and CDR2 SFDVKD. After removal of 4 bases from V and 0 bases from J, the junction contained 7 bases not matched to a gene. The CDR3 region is CATSEGGAGHQETQYF. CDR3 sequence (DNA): TGTGCCACCAGTGAGGGGGGAGCGGGGCACCAAGAGACCCAGTACTTC.